One sample yielded the 21 T cell receptor beta chains listed below, sequenced in a study of blood T cell repertoires in COVID-19. The data were produced by immunoSEQ multiplex PCR, yet TCRdb's version contains in-frame clones alone and is incomplete. The sample has fewer than 300,000 clones; roughly 79% are singletons. Sequencing input: peripheral blood. The receptors derive from a woman aged 55-69 years with active or convalescent COVID-19.

The V gene is TRBV23-1, the J gene TRBJ2-7; tentative D call: TRBD1 (5 bases). TRBV23-1 is known as an ORF, though its function is uncertain. The CDR3 sequence is 13 residues long. Trimming pared 4 bases from V and 0 bases from J, leaving 7 bases between. CDR3: CASSPRASYEQYF. The CDR3 DNA sequence: TGCGCCAGCAGTCCCAGGGCCTCCTACGAGCAGTACTTC.

The V call is TRBV7-9, the J call TRBJ2-3, with D possibly TRBD1 on 5 matching bases. This CDR3 spans 16 amino acids. Germline CDR1 SEHNR, CDR2 FQNEAQ (reference sequence). Deletions cut 4 bases from V and 2 bases from J, with 16 bases between. The CDR3 nucleotides read TGTGCCAGCAGCTCATCTGGACAACTAATCACAGATACGCAGTATTTT. Translation: CASSSSGQLITDTQYF.

This chain links TRBV5-4 with TRBJ2-1, with TRBD2 matching 16 bases. In germline, CDR1 is SGHNT, CDR2 YYREEE (reference sequence). With V trimmed by 4 bases and J by 0 bases, 7 bases remained unmatched. This CDR3 is built from 19 residues. The CDR3 DNA reads TGTGCCAGCAGCGATGGGACTAGCGGGGGGGCCCGCTCCTACAATGAGCAGTTCTTC. Its protein is CASSDGTSGGARSYNEQFF.

This clone was observed many times. CDR3 amino acids: CASSYKGRGNQPQHF. DNA of the CDR3: TGTGCCAGTTCCTATAAAGGGAGGGGCAATCAGCCCCAGCATTTT. The chain employs TRBV19 and TRBJ1-5; D gene ambiguous. Germline CDR1 LNHDA, CDR2 SQIVND (reference sequence). Trimming shortened V by 8 bases and J by 2 bases, and 16 bases separated the two germline ends. CDR3 length: 15 residues.

The V and J genes are TRBV11-2 and TRBJ2-2; the D gene is possibly TRBD2 (5 bases). Trimming removed 2 bases at V and 2 bases at J, with 12 bases between. The CDR3 contains 16 residues. Germline CDR1 SGHAT, CDR2 FQNNGV. DNA of the CDR3: TGTGCCAGCAGCTTAAGAGGGAGAGTAAACACCGGGGAGCTGTTTTTT. This sequence encodes CASSLRGRVNTGELFF.

The chain joins TRBV19 to TRBJ1-3; tentative D call: TRBD1 (5 bases). V lost 3 bases and J 0 bases, leaving 12 bases between the germline ends. CDR3 size: 16 residues. The germline gives CDR1 LNHDA, CDR2 SQIVND (reference sequence). CDR3 sequence (DNA): TGTGCCAGTAGTATGTTCGCCGGGGGCTCTGGAAACACCATATATTTT. Its translation is CASSMFAGGSGNTIYF. Together with reference TRBV19 and TRBJ1-3, the CDR3 gives the full variable domain: DGGITQSPKYLFRKEGQNVTLSCEQNLNHDAMYWYRQDPGQGLRLIYYSQIVNDFQKGDIAEGYSVSREKKESFPLTVTSAQKNPTAFYLCASSMFAGGSGNTIYFGEGSWLTVV.

The DNA of the CDR3 is TGTGCCAGCAGTTTATGGGCCACGAAAGGCTACACCTTC. It is translated as CASSLWATKGYTF. This chain joins TRBV12-3 or TRBV12-4 and TRBJ1-2; D is ambiguous. V dropped 2 bases and J dropped 8 bases, with 12 bases sitting between them. The CDR3 contains 13 residues.

The chain joins TRBV7-9 to TRBJ2-1; the D gene is possibly TRBD1 (6 bases). CDR3 size: 14 residues. The germline CDR1 and CDR2 sequences are SEHNR and FQNEAQ (reference sequence). V lost 1 base, J lost 3 bases, and 7 bases lay in between. The CDR3 DNA is TGTGCCAGCAGCTTAGTGACAGGCTACAATGAGCAGTTCTTC. Its protein is CASSLVTGYNEQFF. The whole variable domain, filled in from reference TRBV7-9 and TRBJ2-1, reads DTGVSQNPRHKITKRGQNVTFRCDPISEHNRLYWYRQTLGQGPEFLTYFQNEAQLEKSRLLSDRFSAERPKGSFSTLEIQRTEQGDSAMYLCASSLVTGYNEQFFGPGTRLTVL.

The V and J genes are TRBV7-2 and TRBJ2-3; maybe TRBD2 (5 bases). Germline V gene sequence: CDR1 SGHTA, CDR2 FQGNSA. V lost 7 bases to trimming and J lost 4 bases, with 15 bases between them. CDR3 length: 14 residues. The CDR3 here is CASKSTRRPDTQYF. Here the CDR3 DNA reads TGTGCCAGCAAGAGCACCCGGAGGCCAGATACGCAGTATTTT.

This sequence joins TRBV29-1 and TRBJ1-1; D unresolved. The CDR3 loop spans 13 amino acids. Germline loops: CDR1 SQVTM, CDR2 ANQGSEA. Trimming took off 7 bases at V and 4 bases at J, with 16 bases between the two ends. The CDR3 nucleotides read TGCAGCGCAATATCGGGTTCTGGCACTGAAGCTTTCTTT. This sequence encodes CSAISGSGTEAFF.

The chain employs TRBV2 and TRBJ1-1; 7 positions agree with TRBD1. With 0 bases clipped from V and 6 bases from J, the junction kept 7 bases outside the gene matches. Germline CDR1 and CDR2: SNHLY and FYNNEI. CDR3 length: 15 amino acids. CDR3 loop: CASSEAVGGGPEAFF. In nucleotides, the CDR3 is TGTGCCAGCAGTGAAGCGGTAGGGGGCGGCCCTGAAGCTTTCTTT. The variable domain in full, completed from reference TRBV2 and TRBJ1-1, reads EPEVTQTPSHQVTQMGQEVILRCVPISNHLYFYWYRQILGQKVEFLVSFYNNEISEKSEIFDDQFSVERPDGSNFTLKIRSTKLEDSAMYFCASSEAVGGGPEAFFGQGTRLTVV.

The genes are TRBV27 and TRBJ1-1, with 7 bases aligning to TRBD1. The CDR3 length is 15 residues. V lost 0 bases to trimming and J lost 1 base; unmatched junction nucleotides: 2. Germline V gene sequence: CDR1 MNHEY, CDR2 SMNVEV (reference sequence). The CDR3 protein is CASSLSAGGNTEAFF. The DNA of the CDR3 is TGTGCCAGCAGTTTATCTGCAGGGGGGAACACTGAAGCTTTCTTT.

This chain joins TRBV6-5 and TRBJ2-3, with 9 bases identical to TRBD2. The CDR3 sequence is 14 residues long. Germline V gene data show CDR1 as MNHEY and CDR2 as SVGAGI. V trimming: 6 bases; J trimming: 5 bases; junction bases outside the gene matches: 6. The CDR3 coding sequence is TGTGCCAGCAGACGAGCGGGGGGTATAGATACGCAGTATTTT. This encodes CASRRAGGIDTQYF.

This chain links TRBV5-6 with TRBJ1-3; TRBD1 might be the D (6 bases). CDR1 and CDR2 (germline): SGHDT, YYEEEE. The CDR3 contains 14 residues. V lost 0 bases to trimming and J lost 6 bases, with 10 bases between them. The CDR3 sequence is CASSLGQVTNTIYF. The DNA of the CDR3 is TGTGCCAGCAGCTTGGGACAGGTTACAAACACCATATATTTT.

The CDR3 protein is CARTIQGGQPQHF. The CDR3 DNA sequence: TGTGCCAGGACTATACAGGGGGGACAGCCCCAGCATTTT. V gene TRBV6-4 combines with J gene TRBJ1-5; 8 bases line up with TRBD1. Germline V gene sequence: CDR1 MRHNA, CDR2 SNTAGT. The CDR3 has 13 amino acids. V was pared by 9 bases and J by 7 bases, with 8 bases of the junction left unmatched.

This CDR3 reads CASSPRTSGGSNEQFF. The CDR3 DNA follows: TGTGCCAGCTCACCCCGGACTAGCGGGGGGAGCAATGAGCAGTTCTTC. This chain connects TRBV18 to TRBJ2-1, with 14 bases fitting TRBD2. Trimming took 3 bases from V and 6 from J; bases not matched to a gene: 4. The CDR3 totals 16 residues. From germline, CDR1 is KGHSH and CDR2 LQKENI.

This chain connects TRBV25-1 to TRBJ1-2, with D uncertain. The CDR3 runs to 14 residues. The germline gives CDR1 MGHDK, CDR2 SYGVNS. Trimming took 1 base from V and 2 from J, leaving 8 bases between them. In nucleotides, the CDR3 is TGTGCCAGCAGTGAATGGGCAGAAAACTATGGCTACACCTTC. As protein: CASSEWAENYGYTF.

Worth noting for this clone: Distinct nucleotide sequences in the sample also encode this CDR3. The rearrangement joins TRBV19 to TRBJ1-6, with 9 bases fitting TRBD1. The CDR3 runs 18 residues. Trimming took 5 bases from V and 0 from J; bases not matched to a gene: 8. Germline lookup yields CDR1 LNHDA and CDR2 SQIVND (reference sequence). The CDR3 DNA is TGTGCCAGTAGTTACATCGGACAGGGGAGCTCCTATAATTCACCCCTCCACTTT. Amino acids: CASSYIGQGSSYNSPLHF. Filled out from reference TRBV19 and TRBJ1-6, the complete variable domain reads DGGITQSPKYLFRKEGQNVTLSCEQNLNHDAMYWYRQDPGQGLRLIYYSQIVNDFQKGDIAEGYSVSREKKESFPLTVTSAQKNPTAFYLCASSYIGQGSSYNSPLHFGNGTRLTVT.

This rearrangement joins TRBV12-5 to TRBJ2-7, with D perhaps matching TRBD1 (6 bases). This CDR3 has 16 residues. V dropped 6 bases and J dropped 0 bases, with 18 bases sitting between them. The germline V gene encodes CDR1 LGHNT and CDR2 FRNRAP. CDR3 protein: CASGLTTGLGSYEQYF. The CDR3 region has the DNA TGTGCTAGTGGACTGACTACAGGGTTGGGCTCCTACGAGCAGTACTTC.

The chain has TRBV6-5 and TRBJ1-2; 9 nucleotides match TRBD1. Germline loops: CDR1 MNHEY, CDR2 SVGAGI. The CDR3 length is 14 residues. The ends lost 6 bases at V and 7 bases at J; junction bases unmatched: 9. CDR3 sequence: CASRKRGTGSGYTF. In nucleotides, the CDR3 is TGTGCCAGCAGGAAACGCGGGACAGGGTCTGGCTACACCTTC.

The chain links TRBV11-2 to TRBJ2-7, with D perhaps matching TRBD2 (5 bases). This CDR3 comprises 13 residues. V dropped 8 bases and J dropped 3 bases, with 14 bases sitting between them. Germline CDR1 SGHAT, CDR2 FQNNGV. The CDR3 DNA is TGTGCCAGCCGCGGAGGACGGGGCTACGAGCAGTACTTC. This encodes CASRGGRGYEQYF.